This entry lists 9 T cell receptor beta chains sequenced from one sample in a study of PD-1 blockade in classical Hodgkin lymphoma. Only in-frame clones appear in the TCRdb table, and some are missing; sequencing was by immunoSEQ multiplex PCR. The table lists 25,000 to 30,000 clones, 78% of them singletons. Every single patient, without exception, relapsed after autologous stem cell transplantation, and brentuximab vedotin exposure varied. The material sequenced was peripheral blood mononuclear cells (PBMCs), taken before the second cycle of nivolumab. The source of these receptors is a human donor with classical Hodgkin lymphoma.

The gene calls are TRBV5-1 and TRBJ2-5; the match to TRBD1 covers 8 bases. V shed 0 bases, J shed 4 bases, and the junction held 2 bases outside the gene matches. Looked up from germline, CDR1 is SGHRS and CDR2 is YFSETQ. There are 14 residues in the CDR3. The CDR3 sequence: CASSLGRGRETQYF. The CDR3 bases are TGCGCCAGCAGCTTGGGCAGGGGGCGAGAGACCCAGTACTTC. The complete variable domain, with remaining parts taken from reference TRBV5-1 and TRBJ2-5, reads KAGVTQTPRYLIKTRGQQVTLSCSPISGHRSVSWYQQTPGQGLQFLFEYFSETQRNKGNFPGRFSGRQFSNSRSEMNVSTLELGDSALYLCASSLGRGRETQYFGPGTRLLVL.

J is TRBJ2-7 and V is TRBV18; no definite D call. Germline CDR1 KGHSH, CDR2 LQKENI. The length of the CDR3 is 14 residues. Trimming left V 2 bases short and J 3 bases short, with 11 bases between. CDR3 sequence reads: CASSPGLVDYEQYF. The CDR3 DNA reads TGTGCCAGCTCACCAGGGTTGGTTGACTACGAGCAGTACTTC. The whole variable domain, remainder taken from reference TRBV18 and TRBJ2-7, is NAGVMQNPRHLVRRRGQEARLRCSPMKGHSHVYWYRQLPEEGLKFMVYLQKENIIDESGMPKERFSAEFPKEGPSILRIQQVVRGDSAAYFCASSPGLVDYEQYFGPGTRLTVT.

This chain uses TRBV6-5 with TRBJ1-2; D uncertain. V shed 8 bases and J shed 9 bases, with 13 bases lying between them. CDR1 is MNHEY, CDR2 SVGAGI, per germline. The CDR3 is made up of 11 amino acids. The CDR3 loop reads CASSQRRSYTF. Here the CDR3 DNA reads TGTGCCAGCTCCCAAAGAAGGAGCTACACCTTC.

The chain combines TRBV4-3 with TRBJ1-4; no clear D. Deletions cut 3 bases from V and 5 bases from J, with 16 bases between. Per the germline V gene, CDR1 is LGHNA and CDR2 is YSLEER. The CDR3 has 16 amino acids. The CDR3 here is CASSHDGRSANEKLFF. The CDR3, as DNA: TGCGCCAGCAGCCACGATGGAAGGAGTGCCAATGAAAAACTGTTTTTT.

The chain couples TRBV6-6 to TRBJ1-4; 8 bases fit TRBD1. CDR1 is MNHNY and CDR2 is SVGAGI in the germline V gene (reference sequence). The CDR3 sequence is 16 residues long. J gave up 4 bases and V 6 bases, and 10 bases lay outside the gene matches. CDR3 sequence reads: CASRSLTGGLNEKLFF. CDR3 nucleotides: TGTGCCAGCAGATCCCTTACAGGGGGGCTTAATGAAAAACTGTTTTTT.

CDR3 bases: TGTGCCAGCAGCTTCGACAGGTTCCAAGAGACCCAGTACTTC. Translated: CASSFDRFQETQYF. The chain couples TRBV11-1 to TRBJ2-5; tentatively, D is TRBD1 (6 bases). This CDR3 contains 14 residues. The germline V gene has CDR1 SGHAT and CDR2 FQDESV (reference sequence). V was clipped by 3 bases and J by 1 base, with 9 bases between them.

The CDR3: CASSVGADPDTQYF. The CDR3 nucleotides are TGTGCCAGCAGCGTAGGAGCAGACCCAGATACGCAGTATTTT. This chain joins TRBV9 and TRBJ2-3; D remains ambiguous. CDR3 length equals 14 residues. Germline CDR1 reads SGDLS; CDR2 reads YYNGEE. The V end lost 0 bases, the J end lost 4 bases, and 9 bases lay between the germline ends.

J is TRBJ1-4 and V is TRBV29-1; 8 bases fit TRBD1. Germline V lookup: CDR1 SQVTM, CDR2 ANQGSEA. V lost 6 bases to trimming and J lost 8 bases; unmatched junction nucleotides: 8. This CDR3 region has 13 residues. The CDR3 sequence is CSVVGQAGEKLFF. The CDR3 nucleotides are TGCAGCGTAGTGGGACAGGCGGGAGAAAAACTGTTTTTT.

The V gene is TRBV7-2, the J gene TRBJ1-4; D unresolved. Germline CDR1 SGHTA, CDR2 FQGNSA. The CDR3 sequence is 13 residues long. V dropped 5 bases and J dropped 6 bases, with 10 bases sitting between them. CDR3 in DNA: TGTGCCAGCAGCAGGGCGAGGGATGAAAAACTGTTTTTT. Translating gives CASSRARDEKLFF. Drawing the rest from reference TRBV7-2 and TRBJ1-4, the complete variable domain is GAGVSQSPSNKVTEKGKDVELRCDPISGHTALYWYRQSLGQGLEFLIYFQGNSAPDKSGLPSDRFSAERTGGSVSTLTIQRTQQEDSAVYLCASSRARDEKLFFGSGTQLSVL.